This TCR beta chain was recorded in a study of T cell responses to AZD1222 COVID-19 vaccine (dated by TCRdb to the early 2020s). In terms of the full investigation: AZD1222 recipients whose second dose came at about 4 weeks and those whose second dose came at about 12 weeks were combined into one group, since spike-specific TCR depth and breadth did not differ between the two schedules. Trial participants were enrolled by age into subgroups of 18-55, 56-69 and 70-plus years, and about 150, 27 and 61 TCR-sequenced participants, respectively, were included in these subgroups. A total of 230 to 250 trial participants underwent TCR sequencing, of whom some 210 received two doses of AZD1222 and some 26 received two doses of the MenACWY control vaccine. On the study overall, not on this receptor specifically: Conclusions about previously exposed vaccinees are limited, since just 6 or 7 AZD1222 recipients were seropositive for SARS-CoV-2 at baseline. Nearly half of unique spike-specific TCRs reportedly recognized epitopes outside regions mutated in the B.1.351 and B.1.1.7 variants. The 56-69-year group was small, and its depth increase did not reach significance, likely because of low power. CD4 TCRs associated with the vaccine covered the entire spike protein, and the dominant responses were in regions 160-218 and 743-854. Participants were mostly white British, with more females than males. The authors suggested clonal diversity may have been underestimated. Because no day 14 peak-response samples were available, the repertoires could be characterized only after the peak T cell response. After two AZD1222 doses, both the breadth and the depth of spike-specific TCRs were significantly higher than at day 0 and than in MenACWY recipients.

Including the terminal cysteine and phenylalanine, the CDR3 comprises 16 residues. Here the CDR3 DNA is all that survives: 48 bases in frame from base 1. Looking up the germline V gene yields CDR1 ENHRY and CDR2 SYGVKD. V loses 4 bases of germline sequence and J loses 5 bases, and the interval between the two ends is 19 bases. A note on this clone: The target of this receptor is not known. No qualities accompany the bases; no much larger clone lies one base away.

The CDR3 regions of human TCRbeta chains were analyzed by immunosequencing. On the authors' methods: TCRs in the repertoires were compared against a reference library of SARS-CoV-2-specific TCRs that had been generated with the MIRA antigen-specificity platform. Breadth was defined as the fraction of unique TCRs that were SARS-CoV-2-associated, and depth was defined as the fraction of total T cells that were SARS-CoV-2-associated. Using the MIRA data, each spike-specific TCR was assigned both to the spike region to which the TCR was reactive and to a CD4 or CD8 class. Log10-transformed breadth and depth values were compared by one-way ANOVA with Sidak's multiple comparisons tests. This immuneACCESS table, as held by TCRdb, lists in-frame sequences with V and J called but not all clones. Of the missing ones, under half trace to an unresolved V gene in checked studies; the others have no known cause. That table is the source of V, J and clone size, and D and trimming were worked out from the DNA. For this sample there are some 120,000 clones; 70% to 90% appear just once. The top ten clones comprise approximately 27% of the sample.

The time point label of this sample denotes: baseline before first vaccination. The vaccinee samples were drawn from two UK trials, COV001 and COV002, one of which was a single-blind randomized controlled phase 2/3 trial testing AZD1222 (ChAdOx1 nCoV-19) in healthy adults. For TCRbeta chain sequencing, PBMC samples from trial participants were taken at day 0 and at day 28 after the second dose. The TCR comes from an adult in good health. Sequences were derived from peripheral blood, sampled on day 0 of AZD1222 vaccination. Here the chain combines TRBV10-3 and TRBJ2-3; perhaps TRBD2 is the D gene, with 6 bases matching. The CDR3 has the sequence CAISVFSGTPKDTQYF. The DNA is as follows: TGTGCCATCAGTGTTTTTAGCGGAACACCCAAAGATACGCAGTATTTT.